This passage covers 22 T cell receptor beta chains from one sample sequenced in a study of T cells after yellow fever vaccination (dated by TCRdb to between 2018 and 2021). The intended sense of this specimen's treatment or condition label: live attenuated yellow fever vaccine strain. Library prep was done by 5' RACE. Sequencing used an Illumina HiSeq 2500. TCRdb trimmed the raw reads at Q25, called clones with MiXCR and kept productive beta chains. Rows with a matching CDR3 protein are joined into one entry that keeps the most common DNA and genes. The sample contains around 550,000 distinct CDR3 sequences, less than 20% of them found a single time. Roughly an eighth of the sample is taken by the ten largest. The sequencing here drew on PBMCs, taken 15 days after the yellow fever booster vaccination. The receptors derive from a man aged 30 to 45 who received the YFV17D yellow fever vaccine.

This chain uses TRBV6-5 with TRBJ2-7; D not certain. The V end was cut by 8 bases, the J end by 2 bases, with 10 bases between. CDR1 and CDR2 (germline): MNHEY, SVGAGI. The CDR3 consists of 12 residues. The CDR3 DNA follows: TGTGCCAGCGGGGAACGGACCTACGAGCAGTACTTC. Protein product: CASGERTYEQYF.

This clonotype has a handful of counts. The V and J genes are TRBV12-3 or TRBV12-4 and TRBJ1-1, with a possible D match to TRBD1 (5 bases). V was cut by 5 bases and J by 1 base, with 17 bases left in between. CDR3 size: 16 residues. The CDR3 spells CASSRTPGTENTEAFF. CDR3 bases: TGTGCCAGCAGTAGGACTCCCGGGACGGAGAACACTGAAGCTTTCTTT.

The rearrangement joins TRBV15 to TRBJ2-5; possible D gene TRBD1, 5 bases. The V gene lost 5 bases and the J gene lost 2 bases, with 12 bases spanning the gap. CDR1 and CDR2 from the germline V gene are LNHNV and YYDKDF (reference sequence). The CDR3 has 14 amino acids. In nucleotides, the CDR3 is TGTGCCACCAGCGTACAGGTACCTCAAGAGACCCAGTACTTC. It specifies CATSVQVPQETQYF.

The chain is built from TRBV10-3 and TRBJ1-2; TRBD1 is a possible D gene (5 bases). The germline gives CDR1 ENHRY, CDR2 SYGVKD. The CDR3 totals 14 residues. Trimming removed 2 bases from V and 4 bases from J, with 11 bases in between. DNA for the CDR3: TGTGCCATCAGTGAGAAAGGGGAGAGCTATGGCTACACCTTC. Translating gives CAISEKGESYGYTF.

There are a few counts of this clonotype. The rearrangement joins TRBV28 to TRBJ2-2; 10 bases are shared with TRBD2. CDR1 and CDR2 (germline): MDHEN, SYDVKM. The CDR3 is made up of 15 amino acids. V trimming: 4 bases; J trimming: 5 bases; junction bases outside the gene matches: 4. The chain's CDR3 is CASSSHSGGTGELFF. The CDR3 bases are TGTGCCAGCAGTTCCCATAGCGGGGGGACCGGGGAGCTGTTTTTT.

This chain connects TRBV3-1 to TRBJ2-7; 11 nucleotides match TRBD1. V gave up 1 base and J gave up 3 bases; unmatched junction bases: 2. CDR3 length equals 15 residues. Per germline, CDR1 LGHDT and CDR2 YNNKEL (reference sequence). The CDR3 here is CASSQGGTGGYEQYF. CDR3 DNA: TGTGCCAGCAGCCAAGGGGGGACAGGGGGCTACGAGCAGTACTTC.

This rearrangement joins TRBV4-3 to TRBJ2-7; 7 bases align to TRBD2. Germline CDR1 is LGHNA and CDR2 is YSLEER. V dropped 0 bases and J dropped 7; count of bases not matched to a gene: 12. There are 16 residues in the CDR3. The chain's CDR3 is CASSQDWTGLQTEQYF. The CDR3 bases are TGCGCCAGCAGCCAAGATTGGACGGGACTACAAACGGAGCAGTACTTC.

This clonotype was picked up many times. This chain connects TRBV7-2 to TRBJ2-3, with TRBD2 identical over 11 bases. V shed 5 bases and J 3 bases; nucleotides not matched to a gene: 7. The CDR3 length is 16 residues. CDR1 is SGHTA and CDR2 is FQGNSA in the germline V gene. The CDR3 coding sequence is TGTGCCAGCAGCGCACTAGCGGGAGTACGTACAGATACGCAGTATTTT. This encodes CASSALAGVRTDTQYF.

This clonotype was recorded a few times. V and J are TRBV27 and TRBJ2-3, with TRBD2 matching over 9 bases. CDR3 length: 15 residues. Germline CDR1 MNHEY, CDR2 SMNVEV (reference sequence). Germline trimming cut 4 bases from V and 4 bases from J; bases unmatched to any gene: 6. The CDR3 region is CASSSGGRVADTQYF. The CDR3 nucleotides read TGTGCCAGCAGTTCAGGCGGGAGGGTCGCAGATACGCAGTATTTT.

Ten or more counts support this clonotype. The chain has TRBV7-2 and TRBJ2-5; D may correspond to TRBD1 or TRBD2 (6 bases each). Germline lookup yields CDR1 SGHTA and CDR2 FQGNSA. The V end was cut by 4 bases, the J end by 9 bases, with 21 bases between. The CDR3 has 15 residues. CDR3 nucleotides: TGTGCCAGCAGCTCACGGACGGGGGCCCAGGAGGCCCAGTACTTC. Amino acid sequence: CASSSRTGAQEAQYF.

In its sample, this clonotype was seen many times. V usage is TRBV6-5 and J usage is TRBJ2-7; D unclear. The germline V gene encodes CDR1 MNHEY and CDR2 SVGAGI. Trimming left V 0 bases short and J 3 bases short, with 18 bases between. The CDR3 extends over 17 amino acids. Here the CDR3 reads CASSYSGDRTPGYEQYF. Written as DNA, the CDR3 is TGTGCCAGCAGTTACTCGGGTGACCGCACTCCGGGCTACGAGCAGTACTTC.

The chain combines TRBV6-1 with TRBJ1-2; TRBD1 aligns across 7 bases. Germline V CDR1 and CDR2: MNHNS, SASEGT. V lost 6 bases to trimming and J lost 6 bases; unmatched junction nucleotides: 7. The CDR3 spans 13 residues. CDR3 sequence reads: CASSDRDSDGYTF. CDR3 coding DNA: TGTGCCAGCAGCGACCGGGACAGCGATGGCTACACCTTC.

This clonotype was counted only a few times. A junction boundary mismatches the germline segment, possibly from a read error. The chain links TRBV28 to TRBJ1-3; D ambiguous. This CDR3 is 11 amino acids long. Germline assignment: CDR1 MDHEN and CDR2 SYDVKM. The CDR3 loop is CASSRGTTIYF. The CDR3 bases are TGTGCCAGCAGTCGTGGAACCACCATATATTTT.

The chain couples TRBV18 to TRBJ2-7; 10 bases are shared with TRBD1. Per germline, CDR1 KGHSH and CDR2 LQKENI. CDR3 length: 15 amino acids. V shed 2 bases, J shed 5 bases, and the junction held 6 bases outside the gene matches. This chain's CDR3 is CASSPVGQGLNEQYF. In DNA form, the CDR3 reads TGTGCCAGCTCACCAGTGGGACAGGGGCTCAACGAGCAGTACTTC.

The chain links TRBV5-1 to TRBJ2-3, with D perhaps TRBD2 (6 bases). The ends were cut back, 0 bases at V and 8 bases at J, with 7 bases in the middle. This CDR3 contains 12 residues. Germline V gives CDR1 SGHRS, CDR2 YFSETQ. DNA of the CDR3: TGCGCCAGCAGCTTGGTGCGGGGTACGCAGTATTTT. This translates into CASSLVRGTQYF.

Only a few counts were recorded for this clonotype. The chain is built from TRBV6-5 and TRBJ2-5; D unresolved. Per the germline V gene, CDR1 is MNHEY and CDR2 is SVGAGI. The CDR3 has 15 amino acids. Deletions cut 4 bases from V and 3 bases from J, with 15 bases between. This CDR3 reads CASSSLTSSKETQYF. The DNA of the CDR3 is TGTGCCAGCAGTTCCCTTACATCCTCAAAAGAGACCCAGTACTTC.

The V and J genes are TRBV4-3 and TRBJ2-1; D may be TRBD2 (5 bases). The CDR3 loop spans 14 amino acids. V shed 3 bases and J shed 8 bases, with 14 bases lying between them. CDR1 and CDR2 from the germline V gene are LGHNA and YSLEER. CDR3 in DNA: TGCGCCAGCAGCCAGGGAGAACTAGGCTATGAGCAGTTCTTC. It specifies CASSQGELGYEQFF.

The chain employs TRBV18 and TRBJ2-7; possible D gene TRBD1, 5 bases. With 5 bases removed from V and 4 bases from J, the gap between germline ends came to 18 bases. Germline loops: CDR1 KGHSH, CDR2 LQKENI. The length of the CDR3 is 15 residues. CDR3 coding DNA: TGTGCCAGCTCAGCCAGTTCAGGGCCAAGATACGAGCAGTACTTC. Translation: CASSASSGPRYEQYF.

This clonotype turned up a few times. This sequence joins TRBV20-1 and TRBJ2-7; 10 bases are a match to TRBD2. V was clipped by 5 bases and J by 2 bases; unmatched bases: 6. The V gene's germline CDR1 is DFQATT and CDR2 SNEGSKA (reference sequence). This CDR3 comprises 14 residues. The CDR3 spells CSAQRGTSAYEQYF. DNA for the CDR3: TGCAGTGCTCAAAGAGGGACTAGCGCCTACGAGCAGTACTTC.

This sequence joins TRBV12-3 or TRBV12-4 and TRBJ1-1, with D possibly being TRBD1 (6 bases). The CDR3 length is 13 residues. The germline V and J ends were trimmed by 6 bases and 0 bases, with 8 bases remaining between them. CDR3 nucleotide sequence: TGTGCCAGCAGCCAGGGGATGAACACTGAAGCTTTCTTT. The encoded protein is CASSQGMNTEAFF.

Points on this clonotype: This is likely a read error, given that the CDR3 carries no conserved phenylalanine or tryptophan at its end. The rearrangement joins TRBV10-1 to TRBJ2-7; D remains unclear. The germline gives CDR1 WNHNN, CDR2 SYGVQD (reference sequence). The CDR3 consists of 13 residues. V lost 2 bases to trimming and J lost 2 bases, with 7 bases between them. The CDR3, as DNA: TGCGCCAGCAGTGAGAGGGTTACCTACGAGCAGTACTTA. As protein: CASSERVTYEQYL.

The chain uses TRBV29-1 and TRBJ2-3; TRBD2 might be the D (6 bases). Germline V gene data show CDR1 as SQVTM and CDR2 as ANQGSEA. V dropped 7 bases and J dropped 0 bases, with 14 bases sitting between them. The CDR3 loop spans 14 amino acids. Here the CDR3 DNA reads TGCAGCGGCCGGAGTGGAGGGAGCACAGATACGCAGTATTTT. Its protein product is CSGRSGGSTDTQYF.